This T cell receptor (beta chain) was retrieved from a study of cytomegalovirus exposure and HLA in healthy donors. Study context: Approximately 200 million T cells yielded 90 million to 130 million unique TCR beta sequences in earlier analysis.

CDR1 and CDR2 (germline): MNHNY, SVGAGI (reference sequence). V dropped 4 bases and J dropped 7; count of bases not matched to a gene: 15. The CDR3 extends over 16 amino acids. These donors counted as nominally healthy when sampled, but unrecorded immune exposures were likely. Findings of the study overall: By a later analysis, the bulk of CMV-associated TCR beta chains appeared HLA-restricted. For TCR beta chains, V- and J-gene trimming was later linked to a missense DCLRE1C variant.

There are a few counts of this clone. Its antigen is not known. The PCR employed 60 Vbeta primers together with 13 Jbeta primers. The method was immunoSEQ multiplex PCR; TCRdb's version includes in-frame clones alone and lacks a portion of them. The sample consists of 180,000 or so clones, about 80% of them appearing once. The specimen sequenced was PBMCs. The chain uses TRBV6-6 and TRBJ2-7; 8 bases map to TRBD1. This TCR was sampled from a man between 18 and 29 years old in good health and CMV-seronegative. The CDR3 DNA reads TGTGCCAGCAGTTCATCCCCCAGGACAGGGAAAATAGAGCAGTACTTC. Amino acid sequence: CASSSSPRTGKIEQYF.